A single sample gave rise to the 22 T cell receptor beta chains below, sequenced in a study of cytomegalovirus exposure and HLA in healthy donors. Amplification used 60 Vbeta primers and 13 Jbeta primers. Sequencing was performed with immunoSEQ multiplex PCR; in TCRdb, only in-frame clones are kept and a portion is missing. The sample carries around 190,000 clones, around 85% recorded once. Sequencing input: PBMCs. All receptors derive from a woman aged 45-60 years in good health and CMV-seronegative.

This chain connects TRBV7-2 to TRBJ2-5; 7 bases are shared with TRBD2. The trim removed 0 bases at V and 2 bases at J, leaving 6 bases unmatched. In germline, CDR1 is SGHTA, CDR2 FQGNSA. This CDR3 comprises 16 residues. CDR3 protein: CASSLALGGGQETQYF. The CDR3 nucleotides read TGTGCCAGCAGCTTAGCGCTGGGGGGGGGACAAGAGACCCAGTACTTC.

This clone was seen just once. CDR3 DNA: TGTGCCAGTAGTACCCGGGACAGCCCCCACCCGGGGGAGCTGTTTTTT. Translation: CASSTRDSPHPGELFF. The V call is TRBV19, the J call TRBJ2-2, with 7 bases identical to TRBD1. Losses at the gene ends were 4 bases for V and 8 bases for J; bases not matched to a gene: 13. The length of the CDR3 is 16 residues. Germline V lookup: CDR1 LNHDA, CDR2 SQIVND (reference sequence).

The rearrangement uses TRBV9 and TRBJ1-2; D not resolved. Germline V gene data show CDR1 as SGDLS and CDR2 as YYNGEE. V was pared by 3 bases and J by 4 bases, with 13 bases between. This CDR3 is 14 amino acids long. The CDR3 region has the DNA TGTGCCAGCAGCGCAGTCACCACAGCCTATGGCTACACCTTC. It translates to CASSAVTTAYGYTF.

This clone has more than one count but fewer than ten. The gene calls are TRBV28 and TRBJ2-2, with 9 bases identical to TRBD1. The germline CDR1 and CDR2 sequences are MDHEN and SYDVKM. The CDR3 has 15 residues. The trim removed 8 bases at V and 5 bases at J, leaving 9 bases unmatched. This CDR3 reads CASLPDRGRTGELFF. The CDR3 DNA follows: TGTGCCAGCCTCCCGGACAGGGGAAGGACCGGGGAGCTGTTTTTT.

The rearrangement joins TRBV6-5 to TRBJ1-3; 9 nucleotides match TRBD1. This CDR3 spans 14 amino acids. Germline V gene lookup returns CDR1 MNHEY and CDR2 SVGAGI. Trimming at V came to 5 bases and at J to 7 bases, leaving 6 bases not matched to a gene. The CDR3, as DNA: TGTGCCAGCAGTGCTGGACAGGGGATGAACACCATATATTTT. Residues: CASSAGQGMNTIYF.

The rearrangement links TRBV28 to TRBJ1-1, with TRBD1 matching over 7 bases. The CDR3 spans 13 residues. The junction had 5 bases not matched to a gene; V was cut back by 3 bases and J by 7 bases. Germline-derived CDR1 and CDR2 are MDHEN and SYDVKM. CDR3 nucleotide sequence: TGTGCCAGCAGTTTGACAGGGTGGGGTGAAGCTTTCTTT. Protein product: CASSLTGWGEAFF.

The rearrangement links TRBV6-1 to TRBJ1-4, with D possibly TRBD1 on 5 matching bases. Looked up from germline, CDR1 is MNHNS and CDR2 is SASEGT. V was trimmed by 0 bases and J by 1 base, leaving 6 bases between them. The CDR3 runs to 15 residues. The CDR3 loop is CASSEAQGTNEKLFF. The CDR3 DNA is TGTGCCAGCAGTGAAGCGCAGGGAACTAATGAAAAACTGTTTTTT.

The genes are TRBV28 and TRBJ1-2; TRBD1 matches 7 bases. Germline-derived CDR1 and CDR2 are MDHEN and SYDVKM. After removal of 8 bases from V and 0 bases from J, the junction contained 6 bases not matched to a gene. CDR3 length: 14 amino acids. The CDR3 nucleotides read TGTGCCAGCTCCTCAGGGGGAGCTAACTATGGCTACACCTTC. This codes for CASSSGGANYGYTF.

The genes are TRBV5-1 and TRBJ2-5; 9 bases agree with TRBD2. The CDR3 has 16 residues. V shed 7 bases and J 5 bases; nucleotides not matched to a gene: 15. CDR1 and CDR2 from the germline V gene are SGHRS and YFSETQ. The CDR3 DNA is TGCGCCAGCGGAGATAGCGGGAGTCTCGTGGATGAGACCCAGTACTTC. Its protein product is CASGDSGSLVDETQYF. Full variable domain (missing parts from reference TRBV5-1 and TRBJ2-5): KAGVTQTPRYLIKTRGQQVTLSCSPISGHRSVSWYQQTPGQGLQFLFEYFSETQRNKGNFPGRFSGRQFSNSRSEMNVSTLELGDSALYLCASGDSGSLVDETQYFGPGTRLLVL.

This sequence joins TRBV11-3 and TRBJ2-1; D is ambiguous. V was shortened by 0 bases and J by 5 bases, with 5 bases between the two germline ends. The germline CDR1 and CDR2 sequences are SGHNT and YENEEA. The CDR3 is made up of 13 amino acids. Here the CDR3 reads CASSLEADNEQFF. The CDR3 DNA follows: TGTGCCAGCAGCTTAGAAGCCGACAATGAGCAGTTCTTC. The variable domain in full, with the rest retrieved from reference TRBV11-3 and TRBJ2-1, is EAGVVQSPRYKIIEKKQPVAFWCNPISGHNTLYWYLQNLGQGPELLIRYENEEAVDDSQLPKDRFSAERLKGVDSTLKIQPAELGDSAVYLCASSLEADNEQFFGPGTRLTVL.

J is TRBJ2-1 and V is TRBV29-1; 7 positions agree with TRBD1. CDR1 and CDR2 from the germline V gene are SQVTM and ANQGSEA. The CDR3 consists of 15 residues. Germline trimming cut 5 bases from V and 0 bases from J; bases unmatched to any gene: 7. The CDR3 DNA reads TGCAGCGTTTCGAGACAGGGTAGCTCCTACAATGAGCAGTTCTTC. Translating gives CSVSRQGSSYNEQFF.

There are a few counts of this clone. The chain links TRBV7-9 to TRBJ1-4; D may be TRBD1 (6 bases). The germline V gene has CDR1 SEHNR and CDR2 FQNEAQ (reference sequence). This CDR3 has 14 amino acids. V was pared by 5 bases and J by 7 bases, with 14 bases between. As DNA, the CDR3 is TGTGCCAGCAGCATGACAGGCGTGGGTGAAAAACTGTTTTTT. This codes for CASSMTGVGEKLFF.

The V call is TRBV2, the J call TRBJ1-1; D gene unclear. The germline V and J ends were trimmed by 11 bases and 2 bases, with 6 bases remaining between them. Germline CDR1 and CDR2: SNHLY and FYNNEI. This CDR3 has 10 amino acids. The CDR3 DNA is TGTGCCGGAGAAAACACTGAAGCTTTCTTT. Protein: CAGENTEAFF. The variable domain in full, completed from reference TRBV2 and TRBJ1-1, reads EPEVTQTPSHQVTQMGQEVILRCVPISNHLYFYWYRQILGQKVEFLVSFYNNEISEKSEIFDDQFSVERPDGSNFTLKIRSTKLEDSAMYFCAGENTEAFFGQGTRLTVV.

The V call is TRBV15, the J call TRBJ2-7, with TRBD1 as a possible D gene (6 bases). Germline values: CDR1 LNHNV, CDR2 YYDKDF (reference sequence). There are 15 residues in the CDR3. Trimming shortened V by 1 base and J by 1 base, and 11 bases separated the two germline ends. The CDR3 DNA sequence: TGTGCCACCAGCAGAGGAACAGGGCAGTCCTACGAGCAGTACTTC. As protein: CATSRGTGQSYEQYF.

The chain is built from TRBV11-2 and TRBJ1-1; 11 positions match TRBD1. The CDR3 extends over 16 amino acids. J was trimmed by 4 bases and V by 2 bases; bases with no gene match: 6. From germline, CDR1 is SGHAT and CDR2 FQNNGV. CDR3 sequence (DNA): TGTGCCAGCAGCTTATTGGGGACAGGGGGTAGCACTGAAGCTTTCTTT. It yields the protein CASSLLGTGGSTEAFF.

The V gene is TRBV6-1, the J gene TRBJ1-5; 9 bases fit TRBD1. The CDR3 runs 14 residues. The V gene end was trimmed by 4 bases and the J gene end by 6 bases; junction bases not matched to a gene: 4. CDR1 and CDR2 (germline): MNHNS, SASEGT. The CDR3 nucleotides read TGTGCCAGCAGTGTGGGACAGGGCCCTCAGCCCCAGCATTTT. Translation gives CASSVGQGPQPQHF.

The chain recombines TRBV7-8 with TRBJ1-5; possible D gene TRBD1, 6 bases. Trimming shortened V by 2 bases and J by 3 bases, and 8 bases separated the two germline ends. The CDR3 covers 14 residues. Germline V CDR1 and CDR2: SGHVS, FQNEAQ. In DNA form, the CDR3 reads TGTGCCAGCAGCTTAAGGGACACCAATCAGCCCCAGCATTTT. This codes for CASSLRDTNQPQHF.

V is TRBV6-6 and J is TRBJ1-6; D possibly corresponds to TRBD1 (6 bases). In germline, CDR1 is MNHNY, CDR2 SVGAGI (reference sequence). Trimming left V 2 bases short and J 7 bases short, with 6 bases between. CDR3 length: 13 amino acids. CDR3 loop: CASSYQGNSPLHF. The CDR3, as DNA: TGTGCCAGCAGTTACCAGGGGAATTCACCCCTCCACTTT.

V and J are TRBV28 and TRBJ1-5, with 7 bases lining up with TRBD1. J was trimmed by 1 base and V by 7 bases; bases with no gene match: 7. The germline V gene encodes CDR1 MDHEN and CDR2 SYDVKM. This CDR3 comprises 15 residues. The CDR3 DNA is TGTGCCAGCATGAAGGGGGCAGGGAGCAATCAGCCCCAGCATTTT. It yields the protein CASMKGAGSNQPQHF.

This clone was found once. This rearrangement joins TRBV29-1 to TRBJ2-2, with a weak D call TRBD2 (6 bases). Trimming pared 7 bases from V and 8 bases from J, leaving 14 bases between. CDR1 and CDR2 (germline): SQVTM, ANQGSEA. This CDR3 is 12 amino acids long. CDR3 DNA: TGCAGCGCCCCGGGAGTCATGGGGGAGCTGTTTTTT. Its protein product is CSAPGVMGELFF.

J is TRBJ2-1 and V is TRBV11-3; 7 nucleotides align to TRBD2. CDR1 and CDR2 (germline): SGHNT, YENEEA. The CDR3 is 15 residues long. The J segment lost 3 bases and the V segment lost 4 bases, leaving 6 bases of the junction unmatched. CDR3 DNA: TGTGCCAGCAGCTCCGGGACTATAAACTACAATGAGCAGTTCTTC. Amino acid sequence: CASSSGTINYNEQFF.

This chain joins TRBV7-9 and TRBJ1-1; possible D gene TRBD1, 6 bases. Germline V lookup: CDR1 SEHNR, CDR2 FQNEAQ (reference sequence). Between the trimmed V and J ends, which lost 3 bases and 6 bases, there was a span of 17 bases. CDR3 length: 15 amino acids. Written as DNA, the CDR3 is TGTGCCAGCAGCTTGATTCGACAGGAGGCCCCTGAAGCTTTCTTT. As protein: CASSLIRQEAPEAFF.